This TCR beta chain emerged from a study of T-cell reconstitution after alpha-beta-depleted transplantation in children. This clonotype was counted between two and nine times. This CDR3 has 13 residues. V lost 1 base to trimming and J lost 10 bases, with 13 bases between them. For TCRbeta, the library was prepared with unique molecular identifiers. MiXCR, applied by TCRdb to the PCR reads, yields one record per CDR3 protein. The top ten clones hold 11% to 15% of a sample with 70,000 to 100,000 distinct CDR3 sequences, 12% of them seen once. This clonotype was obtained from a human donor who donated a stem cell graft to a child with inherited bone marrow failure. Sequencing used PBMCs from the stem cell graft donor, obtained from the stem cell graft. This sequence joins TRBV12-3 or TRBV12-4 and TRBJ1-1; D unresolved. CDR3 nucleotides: TGTGCCAGCAGTTTAGTTGCCCCAAGAGGAGCTTTCTTT. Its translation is CASSLVAPRGAFF.